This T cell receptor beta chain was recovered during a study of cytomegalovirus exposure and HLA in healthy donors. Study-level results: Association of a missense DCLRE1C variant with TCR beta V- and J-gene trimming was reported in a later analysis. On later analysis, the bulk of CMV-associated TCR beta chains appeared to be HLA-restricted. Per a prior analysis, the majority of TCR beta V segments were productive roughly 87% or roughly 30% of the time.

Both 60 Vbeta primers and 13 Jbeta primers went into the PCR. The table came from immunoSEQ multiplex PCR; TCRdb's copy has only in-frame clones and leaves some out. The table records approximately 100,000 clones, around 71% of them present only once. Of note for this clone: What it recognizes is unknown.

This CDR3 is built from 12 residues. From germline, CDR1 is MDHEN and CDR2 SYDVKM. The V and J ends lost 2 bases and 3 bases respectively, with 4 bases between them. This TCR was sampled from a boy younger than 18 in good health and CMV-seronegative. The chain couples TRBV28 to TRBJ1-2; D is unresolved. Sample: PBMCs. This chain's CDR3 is CASSLTDYGYTF. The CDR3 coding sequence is TGTGCCAGCAGTTTAACAGACTATGGCTACACCTTC.